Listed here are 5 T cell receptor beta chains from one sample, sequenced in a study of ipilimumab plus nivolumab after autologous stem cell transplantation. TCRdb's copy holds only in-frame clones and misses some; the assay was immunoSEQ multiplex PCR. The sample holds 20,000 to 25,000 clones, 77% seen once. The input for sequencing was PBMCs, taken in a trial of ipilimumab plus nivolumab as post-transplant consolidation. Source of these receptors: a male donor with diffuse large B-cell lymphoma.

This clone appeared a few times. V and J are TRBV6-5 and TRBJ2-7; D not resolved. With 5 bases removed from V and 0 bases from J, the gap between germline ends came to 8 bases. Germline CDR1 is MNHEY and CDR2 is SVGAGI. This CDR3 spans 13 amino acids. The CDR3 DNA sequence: TGTGCCAGCAGTAAACCGAGCTCCTACGAGCAGTACTTC. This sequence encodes CASSKPSSYEQYF.

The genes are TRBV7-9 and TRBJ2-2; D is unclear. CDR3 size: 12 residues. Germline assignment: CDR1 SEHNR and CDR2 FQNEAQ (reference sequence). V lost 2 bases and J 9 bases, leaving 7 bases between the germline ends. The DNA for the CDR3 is TGTGCCAGCAGCTTAAGTGACAGGGAGCTGTTTTTT. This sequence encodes CASSLSDRELFF.

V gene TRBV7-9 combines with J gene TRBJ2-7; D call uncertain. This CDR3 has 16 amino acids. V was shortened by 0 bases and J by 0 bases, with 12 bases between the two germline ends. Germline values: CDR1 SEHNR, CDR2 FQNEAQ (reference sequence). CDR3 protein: CASSLARSVFSYEQYF. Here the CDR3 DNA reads TGTGCCAGCAGCTTAGCGCGCAGCGTATTCTCCTACGAGCAGTACTTC.

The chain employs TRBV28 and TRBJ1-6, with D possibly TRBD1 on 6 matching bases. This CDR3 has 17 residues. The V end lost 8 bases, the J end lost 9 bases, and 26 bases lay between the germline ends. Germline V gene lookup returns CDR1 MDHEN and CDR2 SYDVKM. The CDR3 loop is CASGVPGAIAWGSPLHF. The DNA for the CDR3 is TGTGCCAGCGGCGTCCCGGGGGCGATAGCCTGGGGTTCACCCCTCCACTTT.

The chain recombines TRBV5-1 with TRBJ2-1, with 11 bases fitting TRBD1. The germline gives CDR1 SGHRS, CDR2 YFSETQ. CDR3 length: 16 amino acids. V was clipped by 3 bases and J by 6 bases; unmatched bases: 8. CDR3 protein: CASSSKPDRGLNEQFF. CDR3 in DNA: TGCGCCAGCAGCTCCAAACCGGACAGGGGGCTCAATGAGCAGTTCTTC.